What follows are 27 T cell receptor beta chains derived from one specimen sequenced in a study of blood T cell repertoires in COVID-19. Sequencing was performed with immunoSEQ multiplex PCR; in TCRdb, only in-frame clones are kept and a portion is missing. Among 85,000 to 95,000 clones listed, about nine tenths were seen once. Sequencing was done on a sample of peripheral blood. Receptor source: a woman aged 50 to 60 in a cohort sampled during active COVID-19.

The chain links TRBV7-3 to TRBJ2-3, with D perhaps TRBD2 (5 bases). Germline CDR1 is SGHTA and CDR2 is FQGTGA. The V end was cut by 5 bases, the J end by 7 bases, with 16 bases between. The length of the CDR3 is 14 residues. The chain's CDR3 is CASSRSGPGNTQYF. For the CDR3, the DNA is TGTGCCAGCAGCCGCTCCGGGCCCGGGAATACGCAGTATTTT.

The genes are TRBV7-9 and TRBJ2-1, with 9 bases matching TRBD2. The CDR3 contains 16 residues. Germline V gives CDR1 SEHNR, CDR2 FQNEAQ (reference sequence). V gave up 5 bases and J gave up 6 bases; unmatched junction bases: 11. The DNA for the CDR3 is TGTGCCAGCAGCCCGACTAGCGGCGGCCTAGTCAATGAGCAGTTCTTC. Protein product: CASSPTSGGLVNEQFF. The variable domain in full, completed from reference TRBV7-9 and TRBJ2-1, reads DTGVSQNPRHKITKRGQNVTFRCDPISEHNRLYWYRQTLGQGPEFLTYFQNEAQLEKSRLLSDRFSAERPKGSFSTLEIQRTEQGDSAMYLCASSPTSGGLVNEQFFGPGTRLTVL.

CDR3 residues: CASSVSLGVQETQYF. The CDR3 DNA reads as TGTGCCAGCAGCGTATCCCTAGGAGTCCAAGAGACCCAGTACTTC. The genes are TRBV9 and TRBJ2-5; no reliable D call. Germline values: CDR1 SGDLS, CDR2 YYNGEE. There are 15 residues in the CDR3. Trimming left V 1 base short and J 1 base short, with 11 bases between.

The DNA for the CDR3 is TGTGCCAGCAGCTTGGCGACAACGGGACAACTCCCGGGTAGCAATCAGCCCCAGCATTTT. This encodes CASSLATTGQLPGSNQPQHF. This chain links TRBV5-5 with TRBJ1-5, with D possibly TRBD1 on 6 matching bases. This CDR3 contains 20 residues. In germline, CDR1 is SGHKS, CDR2 YYEKEE (reference sequence). The V end was cut by 0 bases, the J end by 0 bases, with 22 bases between.

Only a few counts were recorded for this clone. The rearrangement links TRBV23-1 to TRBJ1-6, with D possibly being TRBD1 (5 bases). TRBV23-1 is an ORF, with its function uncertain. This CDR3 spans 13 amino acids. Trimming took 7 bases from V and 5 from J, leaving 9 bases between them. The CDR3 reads CASTTQDNSPLHF. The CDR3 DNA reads TGCGCCAGCACCACACAGGATAATTCACCCCTCCACTTT.

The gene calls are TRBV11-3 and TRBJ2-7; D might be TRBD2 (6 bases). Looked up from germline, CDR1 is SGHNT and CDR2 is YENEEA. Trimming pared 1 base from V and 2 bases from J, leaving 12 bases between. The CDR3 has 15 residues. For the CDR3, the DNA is TGTGCCAGCAGCTTAGTGCGCGGGGCCCCCTACGAGCAGTACTTC. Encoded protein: CASSLVRGAPYEQYF.

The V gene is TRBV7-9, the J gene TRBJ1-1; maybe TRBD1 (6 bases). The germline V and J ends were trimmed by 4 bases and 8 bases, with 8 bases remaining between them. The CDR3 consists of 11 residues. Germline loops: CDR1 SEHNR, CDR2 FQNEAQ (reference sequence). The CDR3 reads CASSWTVEAFF. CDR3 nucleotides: TGTGCCAGCAGCTGGACAGTGGAAGCTTTCTTT. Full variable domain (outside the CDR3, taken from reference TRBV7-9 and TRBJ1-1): DTGVSQNPRHKITKRGQNVTFRCDPISEHNRLYWYRQTLGQGPEFLTYFQNEAQLEKSRLLSDRFSAERPKGSFSTLEIQRTEQGDSAMYLCASSWTVEAFFGQGTRLTVV.

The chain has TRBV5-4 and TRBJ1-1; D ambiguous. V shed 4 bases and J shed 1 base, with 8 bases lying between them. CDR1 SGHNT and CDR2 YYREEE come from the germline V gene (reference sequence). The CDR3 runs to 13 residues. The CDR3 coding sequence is TGTGCCAGCAGCCGGGGTGAGAACACTGAAGCTTTCTTT. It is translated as CASSRGENTEAFF.

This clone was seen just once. The CDR3 here is CASRPVGTSGSSYNEQFF. In nucleotides, the CDR3 is TGTGCCAGCAGGCCTGTAGGGACTAGCGGGAGCTCCTACAATGAGCAGTTCTTC. The chain uses TRBV7-8 and TRBJ2-1; 14 positions match TRBD2. J lost 0 bases, V lost 6 bases, and 7 bases had no gene match. Germline-derived CDR1 and CDR2 are SGHVS and FQNEAQ. The CDR3 runs 18 residues.

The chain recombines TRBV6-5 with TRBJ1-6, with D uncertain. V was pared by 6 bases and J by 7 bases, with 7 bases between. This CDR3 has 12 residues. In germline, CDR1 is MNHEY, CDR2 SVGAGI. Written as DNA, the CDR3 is TGTGCCAGCAGCCGCGCGAATTCACCCCTCCACTTT. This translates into CASSRANSPLHF.

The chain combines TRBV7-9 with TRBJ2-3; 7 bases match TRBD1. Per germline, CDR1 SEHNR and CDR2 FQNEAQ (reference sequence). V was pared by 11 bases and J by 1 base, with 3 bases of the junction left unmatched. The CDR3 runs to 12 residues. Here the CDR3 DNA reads TGTGCCGGAGGACAGGGCACAGATACGCAGTATTTT. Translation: CAGGQGTDTQYF.

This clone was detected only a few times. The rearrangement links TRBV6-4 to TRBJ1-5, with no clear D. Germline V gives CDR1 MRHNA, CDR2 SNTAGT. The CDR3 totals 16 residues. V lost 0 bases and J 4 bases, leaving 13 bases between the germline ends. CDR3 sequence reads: CASSDSYGRPNQPQHF. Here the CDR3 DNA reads TGTGCCAGCAGTGACTCGTACGGCAGGCCGAATCAGCCCCAGCATTTT.

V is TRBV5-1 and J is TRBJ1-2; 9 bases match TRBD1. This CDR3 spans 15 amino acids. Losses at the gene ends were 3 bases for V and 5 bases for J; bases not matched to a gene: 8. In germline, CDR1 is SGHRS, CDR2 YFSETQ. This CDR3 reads CASSSEPGQGYGYTF. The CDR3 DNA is TGCGCCAGCAGCTCAGAGCCGGGACAGGGATATGGCTACACCTTC.

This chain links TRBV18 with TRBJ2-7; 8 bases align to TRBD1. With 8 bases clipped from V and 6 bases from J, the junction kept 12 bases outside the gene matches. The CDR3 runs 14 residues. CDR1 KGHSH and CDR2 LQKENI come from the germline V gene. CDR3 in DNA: TGTGCCAGCACCCCCGCGGGGACAGGAGTCGAGCAGTACTTC. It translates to CASTPAGTGVEQYF.

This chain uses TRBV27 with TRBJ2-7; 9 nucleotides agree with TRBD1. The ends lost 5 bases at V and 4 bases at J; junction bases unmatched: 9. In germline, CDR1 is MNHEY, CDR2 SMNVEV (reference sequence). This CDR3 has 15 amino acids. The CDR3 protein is CASSLSRGTGYEQYF. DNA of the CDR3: TGTGCCAGCAGTCTCTCTCGAGGGACAGGGTACGAGCAGTACTTC.

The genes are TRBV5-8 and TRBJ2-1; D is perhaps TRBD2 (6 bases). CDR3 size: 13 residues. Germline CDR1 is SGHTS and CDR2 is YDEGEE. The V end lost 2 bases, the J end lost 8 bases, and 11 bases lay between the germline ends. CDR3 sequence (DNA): TGTGCCAGCAGCTTAGGCGGGGTATATGAGCAGTTCTTC. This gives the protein CASSLGGVYEQFF.

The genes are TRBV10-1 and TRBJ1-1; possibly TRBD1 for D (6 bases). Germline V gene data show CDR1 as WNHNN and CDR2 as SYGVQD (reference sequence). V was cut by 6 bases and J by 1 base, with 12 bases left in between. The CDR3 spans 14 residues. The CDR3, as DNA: TGCGCCAGCAGAGAGGGGGGGACGAACACTGAAGCTTTCTTT. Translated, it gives CASREGGTNTEAFF.

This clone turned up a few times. CDR3 bases: TGTGCCAGCAGCTTGGGTCGAGTCCTCCGCTCTGGAAACACCATATATTTT. Its translation: CASSLGRVLRSGNTIYF. The V call is TRBV5-5, the J call TRBJ1-3; D gene uncertain. Germline V lookup: CDR1 SGHKS, CDR2 YYEKEE (reference sequence). The V end was cut by 0 bases, the J end by 0 bases, with 13 bases between. This CDR3 region has 17 residues.

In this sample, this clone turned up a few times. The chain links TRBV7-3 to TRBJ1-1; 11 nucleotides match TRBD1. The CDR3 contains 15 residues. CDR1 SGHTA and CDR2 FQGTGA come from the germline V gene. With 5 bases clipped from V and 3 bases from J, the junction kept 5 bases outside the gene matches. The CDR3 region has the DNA TGTGCCAGCAGCCTACAGGGACAGGGGGACACTGAAGCTTTCTTT. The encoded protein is CASSLQGQGDTEAFF. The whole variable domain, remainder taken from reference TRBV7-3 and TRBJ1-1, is GAGVSQTPSNKVTEKGKYVELRCDPISGHTALYWYRQSLGQGPEFLIYFQGTGAADDSGLPNDRFFAVRPEGSVSTLKIQRTERGDSAVYLCASSLQGQGDTEAFFGQGTRLTVV.

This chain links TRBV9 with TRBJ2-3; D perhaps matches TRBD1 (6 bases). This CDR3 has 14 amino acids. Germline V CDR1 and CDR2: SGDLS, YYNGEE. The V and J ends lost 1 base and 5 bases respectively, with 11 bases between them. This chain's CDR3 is CASSVQGPGDTQYF. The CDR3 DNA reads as TGTGCCAGCAGCGTACAGGGGCCAGGAGATACGCAGTATTTT.

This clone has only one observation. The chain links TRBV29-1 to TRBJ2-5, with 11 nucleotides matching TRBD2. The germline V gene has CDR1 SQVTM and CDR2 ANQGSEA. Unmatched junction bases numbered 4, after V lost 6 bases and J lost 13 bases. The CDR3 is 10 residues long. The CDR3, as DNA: TGCAGCGTGCAGACTAGCGGGGCGTACTTC. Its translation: CSVQTSGAYF.

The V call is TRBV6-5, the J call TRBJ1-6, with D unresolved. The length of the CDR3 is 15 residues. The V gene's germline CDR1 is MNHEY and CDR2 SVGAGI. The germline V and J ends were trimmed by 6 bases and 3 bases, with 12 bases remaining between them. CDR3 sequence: CASSGSGIYNSPLHF. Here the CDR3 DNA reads TGTGCCAGCAGCGGGTCGGGGATCTATAATTCACCCCTCCACTTT.

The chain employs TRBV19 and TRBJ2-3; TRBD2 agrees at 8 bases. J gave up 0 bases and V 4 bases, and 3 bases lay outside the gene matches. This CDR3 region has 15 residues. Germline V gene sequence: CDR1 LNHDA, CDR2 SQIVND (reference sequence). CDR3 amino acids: CASSTRLASTDTQYF. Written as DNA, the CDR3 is TGTGCCAGTAGTACCAGACTAGCGAGCACAGATACGCAGTATTTT.

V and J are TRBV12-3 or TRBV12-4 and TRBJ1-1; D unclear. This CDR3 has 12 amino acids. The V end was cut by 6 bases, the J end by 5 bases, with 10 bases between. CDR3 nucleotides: TGTGCCAGCAGACTTCGGGAAACTGAAGCTTTCTTT. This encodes CASRLRETEAFF.

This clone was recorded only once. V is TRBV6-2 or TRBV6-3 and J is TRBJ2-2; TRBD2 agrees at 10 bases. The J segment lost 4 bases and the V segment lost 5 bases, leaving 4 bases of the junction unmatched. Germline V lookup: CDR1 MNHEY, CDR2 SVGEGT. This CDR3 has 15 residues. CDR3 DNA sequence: TGTGCCAGCAGTAGCGGGGGGGCCCCCACCGGGGAGCTGTTTTTT. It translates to CASSSGGAPTGELFF.

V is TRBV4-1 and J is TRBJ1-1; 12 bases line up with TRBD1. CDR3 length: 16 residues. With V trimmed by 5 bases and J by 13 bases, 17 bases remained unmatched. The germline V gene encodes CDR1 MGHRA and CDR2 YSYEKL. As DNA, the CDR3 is TGCGCCAGCAGCTCACCCTCGAGGGACAGGGGGCCCCGCGTTTTCTTT. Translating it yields CASSSPSRDRGPRVFF.

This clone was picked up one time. The CDR3 region has the DNA TGTGCCAGCAGTTTCCCGGGACAGGGGGTCTACAATGAGCAGTTCTTC. Translation gives CASSFPGQGVYNEQFF. The chain has TRBV27 and TRBJ2-1, with 11 bases that match TRBD1. The V segment lost 3 bases and the J segment 3 bases; nucleotides outside the gene matches: 4. Germline CDR1 is MNHEY and CDR2 is SMNVEV (reference sequence). The CDR3 spans 16 residues.